A single sample gave rise to the 14 T cell receptor beta chains below, sequenced in a study of identical twins. TCRdb fed the 5' RACE reads into MiXCR, producing one record per CDR3 protein. The profile shows 450,000 or so distinct CDR3 sequences, less than 25% of them singletons. This sample also appeared in a second study, on T cells expressing NK-cell markers.

The material sequenced was CD4+ T cells sorted from blood. These receptor sequences come from a woman between 18 and 29 years old in good health.

The J gene is TRBJ2-3, the V gene TRBV20-1, with 8 bases that match TRBD1. The CDR3 totals 15 residues. Germline V gene lookup returns CDR1 DFQATT and CDR2 SNEGSKA (reference sequence). Trimming removed 3 bases from V and 3 bases from J; junction bases left unmatched: 8. In DNA, the CDR3 is TGCAGTGCTAGGGCCCTACAGGGGGTGACAGATACGCAGTATTTT. Encoded protein: CSARALQGVTDTQYF.

The V gene is TRBV6-1, the J gene TRBJ2-2; 11 bases line up with TRBD2. CDR1 and CDR2 (germline): MNHNS, SASEGT. The CDR3 covers 14 residues. The V gene end was trimmed by 7 bases and the J gene end by 4 bases; junction bases not matched to a gene: 2. CDR3 sequence reads: CASTGTSGTGELFF. The CDR3 DNA follows: TGTGCCAGCACCGGGACTAGCGGCACCGGGGAGCTGTTTTTT.

The chain has TRBV7-9 and TRBJ1-1; D gene uncertain. The CDR3 runs 9 residues. Trimming took off 5 bases at V and 11 bases at J, with 6 bases between the two ends. Germline CDR1 and CDR2: SEHNR and FQNEAQ (reference sequence). The CDR3 is CASSTRAFF. CDR3 bases: TGTGCCAGCAGCACCAGGGCTTTCTTT.

The chain uses TRBV11-2 and TRBJ1-1; D uncertain. Germline CDR1 and CDR2: SGHAT and FQNNGV. With 3 bases removed from V and 3 bases from J, the gap between germline ends came to 11 bases. The CDR3 is 14 residues long. CDR3 region: CASSLSPSDTEAFF. The CDR3, as DNA: TGTGCCAGCAGCTTGTCTCCAAGCGACACTGAAGCTTTCTTT.

V gene TRBV27 combines with J gene TRBJ2-1, with a possible D match to TRBD1 (5 bases). Between the trimmed V and J ends, which lost 5 bases and 9 bases, there was a span of 14 bases. CDR1 and CDR2 (germline): MNHEY, SMNVEV (reference sequence). This CDR3 is 13 amino acids long. The CDR3 DNA is TGTGCCAGCAGTGCTCAGGGATTTAGTGAGCAGTTCTTC. This translates into CASSAQGFSEQFF.

The rearrangement joins TRBV3-1 to TRBJ2-7, with 12 bases fitting TRBD2. The CDR3 runs 14 residues. J was trimmed by 6 bases and V by 8 bases; bases with no gene match: 8. Germline V gene lookup returns CDR1 LGHDT and CDR2 YNNKEL (reference sequence). The CDR3 sequence: CASRTTSGSAEQYF. In nucleotides, the CDR3 is TGTGCCAGCCGCACGACTAGCGGGAGTGCCGAGCAGTACTTC.

The chain is built from TRBV5-5 and TRBJ2-7; D remains unclear. Between the trimmed V and J ends, which lost 0 bases and 7 bases, there was a span of 8 bases. Germline V gives CDR1 SGHKS, CDR2 YYEKEE (reference sequence). This CDR3 comprises 12 residues. CDR3 residues: CASSLAKPEQYF. As DNA, the CDR3 is TGTGCCAGCAGCTTGGCCAAGCCTGAGCAGTACTTC.

V gene TRBV20-1 combines with J gene TRBJ2-7; 10 nucleotides agree with TRBD2. V lost 5 bases, J lost 3 bases, and 16 bases stayed unmatched. Germline V gene data show CDR1 as DFQATT and CDR2 as SNEGSKA (reference sequence). The CDR3 contains 17 residues. CDR3 sequence: CSARFYRGLAGDYEQYF. DNA of the CDR3: TGCAGTGCTCGATTCTATCGGGGGCTAGCGGGAGACTACGAGCAGTACTTC.

The rearrangement joins TRBV10-2 to TRBJ2-7; D gene ambiguous. The CDR3 contains 13 residues. V was trimmed by 1 base and J by 3 bases, leaving 7 bases between them. The V gene's germline CDR1 is WSHSY and CDR2 SAAADI. As DNA, the CDR3 is TGCGCCAGCAGTGAGTACTCCTTCTACGAGCAGTACTTC. This sequence encodes CASSEYSFYEQYF.

CDR3 DNA sequence: TGTGCCAGCAACCTTGGGACGGAGGAAGAGACCCAGTACTTC. It translates to CASNLGTEEETQYF. V gene TRBV9 combines with J gene TRBJ2-5, with D possibly called TRBD1 or TRBD2 (5 bases each). Looked up from germline, CDR1 is SGDLS and CDR2 is YYNGEE. The V gene lost 6 bases and the J gene lost 3 bases, with 15 bases spanning the gap. This CDR3 has 14 residues.

This clonotype has more than one count but fewer than ten. This chain uses TRBV14 with TRBJ2-5; 8 positions agree with TRBD1. Germline V gives CDR1 SGHDN, CDR2 FVKESK. The CDR3 is made up of 19 amino acids. With 3 bases clipped from V and 6 bases from J, the junction kept 21 bases outside the gene matches. CDR3 nucleotide sequence: TGTGCCAGCAGCCACCAACAGTTCCCAGGGGGCGAGGGAAGAAAGACCCAGTACTTC. It codes for CASSHQQFPGGEGRKTQYF.

The chain links TRBV7-2 to TRBJ2-2; D is unclear. V was cut by 1 base and J by 7 bases, with 10 bases left in between. Germline CDR1 reads SGHTA; CDR2 reads FQGNSA. The CDR3 extends over 14 amino acids. For the CDR3, the DNA is TGTGCCAGCAGCTTAGGGCAGGTGGACGGGGAGCTGTTTTTT. Translating gives CASSLGQVDGELFF. Based on the CDR3 plus reference TRBV7-2 and TRBJ2-2, the full variable domain is GAGVSQSPSNKVTEKGKDVELRCDPISGHTALYWYRQSLGQGLEFLIYFQGNSAPDKSGLPSDRFSAERTGGSVSTLTIQRTQQEDSAVYLCASSLGQVDGELFFGEGSRLTVL.

A few counts support this clonotype. The J gene is TRBJ2-7, the V gene TRBV6-1; no firm D call. Germline loops: CDR1 MNHNS, CDR2 SASEGT. Trimming removed 6 bases from V and 0 bases from J, with 18 bases in between. This CDR3 has 16 amino acids. CDR3 bases: TGTGCCAGCAGACCCTACTCAGGTGGCTCCTCCTACGAGCAGTACTTC. Translation: CASRPYSGGSSYEQYF.

By its share, this clonotype is medium-sized. The chain is built from TRBV12-3 or TRBV12-4 and TRBJ2-1; the D gene is possibly TRBD2 (6 bases). This CDR3 comprises 17 residues. V gave up 3 bases and J gave up 6 bases, with 21 bases separating them. The CDR3 nucleotides are TGTGCCAGCAGTTTGAAAGTGGTGGGCTGGGGAGGCAATGAGCAGTTCTTC. It encodes CASSLKVVGWGGNEQFF.